The sequence of this TCR beta chain was determined in a study of blood T cell repertoires in COVID-19. In the authors' workflow: Quantification of nucleated cells was approximated via reference gene primer amplification. Data came from immunoSEQ multiplex PCR; TCRdb stores just in-frame clones and leaves some out. V, J and clone size were drawn from that table, and D and trimming were deduced from the DNA. Of about 120,000 clones in the sample, roughly three quarters were seen once. There are 17 residues in the CDR3. Germline-derived CDR1 and CDR2 are MGHRA and YSYEKL. The trim removed 5 bases at V and 5 bases at J, leaving 13 bases unmatched.

This clonotype was sampled from a woman in her 70s with acute or convalescent COVID-19. The rearrangement links TRBV4-1 to TRBJ2-2, with 8 bases aligning to TRBD2. Sequenced input: peripheral blood. The CDR3 DNA follows: TGCGCCAGCAGCTTCGTCCCAGCGGGGGCGGGAACCGGGGAGCTGTTTTTT. Protein product: CASSFVPAGAGTGELFF.